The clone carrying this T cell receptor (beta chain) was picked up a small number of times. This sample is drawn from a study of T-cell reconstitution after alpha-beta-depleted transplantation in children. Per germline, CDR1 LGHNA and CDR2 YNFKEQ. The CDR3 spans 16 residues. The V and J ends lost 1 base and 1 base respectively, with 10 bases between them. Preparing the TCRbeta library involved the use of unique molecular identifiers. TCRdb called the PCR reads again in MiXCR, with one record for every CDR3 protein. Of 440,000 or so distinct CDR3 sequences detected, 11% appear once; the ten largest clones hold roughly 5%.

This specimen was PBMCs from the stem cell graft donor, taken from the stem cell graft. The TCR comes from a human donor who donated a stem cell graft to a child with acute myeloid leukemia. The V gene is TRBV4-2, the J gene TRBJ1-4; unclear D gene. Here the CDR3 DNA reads TGTGCCAGCAGCCAAGGCGCGGGTTTAACTAATGAAAAACTGTTTTTT. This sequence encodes CASSQGAGLTNEKLFF.